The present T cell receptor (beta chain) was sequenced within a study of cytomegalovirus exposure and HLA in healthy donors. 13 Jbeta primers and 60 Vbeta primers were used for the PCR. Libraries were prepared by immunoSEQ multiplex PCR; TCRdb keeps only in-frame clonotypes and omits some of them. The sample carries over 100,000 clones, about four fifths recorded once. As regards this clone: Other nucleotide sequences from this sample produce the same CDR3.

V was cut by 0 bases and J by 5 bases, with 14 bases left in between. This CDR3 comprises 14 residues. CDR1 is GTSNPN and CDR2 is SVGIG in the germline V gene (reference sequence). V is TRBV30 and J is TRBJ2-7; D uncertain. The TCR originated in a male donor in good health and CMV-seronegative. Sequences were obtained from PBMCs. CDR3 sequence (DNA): TGTGCCTGGAGTGTACGGTCTTTGCCTCACGAGCAGTACTTC. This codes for CAWSVRSLPHEQYF.